Presented here are 24 T cell receptor beta chains from one specimen sequenced in a study of blood T cell repertoires in COVID-19. TCRdb keeps only in-frame clones here, not all; method: immunoSEQ multiplex PCR. This sample yields about 120,000 clones, of which 75% to 85% are seen a single time; roughly 4% belongs to the top ten. The source material was peripheral blood. The receptors here all came from a woman in her forties or fifties with acute or convalescent COVID-19.

The chain couples TRBV10-3 to TRBJ2-7; a weak D match, TRBD2 (7 bases). Per the germline V gene, CDR1 is ENHRY and CDR2 is SYGVKD. V was shortened by 3 bases and J by 5 bases, with 14 bases between the two germline ends. The CDR3 is 14 residues long. CDR3 DNA sequence: TGTGCCATCAGTGATTTCGGGGGGCTGAACGAGCAGTACTTC. This codes for CAISDFGGLNEQYF.

The chain links TRBV28 to TRBJ1-2; D perhaps matches TRBD1 (6 bases). The CDR3 has 11 residues. Germline assignment: CDR1 MDHEN and CDR2 SYDVKM. V dropped 10 bases and J dropped 5 bases, with 11 bases sitting between them. The CDR3 coding sequence is TGTGCCACCAGGGGCCCTTATGGCTACACCTTC. Its translation is CATRGPYGYTF.

This clone has more than one count but fewer than ten. This chain connects TRBV6-1 to TRBJ1-2, with D maybe TRBD1 (5 bases). The V end was cut by 1 base, the J end by 4 bases, with 7 bases between. Germline loops: CDR1 MNHNS, CDR2 SASEGT. The CDR3 spans 13 residues. This CDR3 is CASSEGQPYGYTF. The CDR3 nucleotides read TGTGCCAGCAGTGAAGGACAGCCCTATGGCTACACCTTC.

This clone showed up just a few times. V is TRBV2 and J is TRBJ2-2, with 7 positions matching TRBD1. The germline CDR1 and CDR2 sequences are SNHLY and FYNNEI. With 4 bases clipped from V and 6 bases from J, the junction kept 11 bases outside the gene matches. This CDR3 comprises 16 residues. CDR3: CASSVKTGHFSGELFF. The CDR3, as DNA: TGTGCCAGCAGTGTGAAGACAGGGCATTTTTCCGGGGAGCTGTTTTTT.

This clone has only a few counts. CDR3 amino acids: CASTRAGAGETQYF. For the CDR3, the DNA is TGTGCCAGCACTCGAGCGGGAGCGGGAGAGACCCAGTACTTC. The chain combines TRBV27 with TRBJ2-5; TRBD2 matches 8 bases. The CDR3 totals 14 residues. The ends lost 7 bases at V and 4 bases at J; junction bases unmatched: 8. CDR1 MNHEY and CDR2 SMNVEV come from the germline V gene (reference sequence).

J is TRBJ2-7 and V is TRBV6-5; 9 nucleotides match TRBD2. After removal of 4 bases from V and 5 bases from J, the junction contained 9 bases not matched to a gene. From germline, CDR1 is MNHEY and CDR2 SVGAGI. This CDR3 is built from 15 residues. This chain's CDR3 is CASSSNSGSIHEQYF. The CDR3 DNA sequence: TGTGCCAGCAGTTCCAATAGCGGGAGTATCCACGAGCAGTACTTC.

The V call is TRBV2, the J call TRBJ1-1, with 8 bases matching TRBD1. The CDR3 loop spans 12 amino acids. V was clipped by 6 bases and J by 5 bases; unmatched bases: 2. The germline V gene has CDR1 SNHLY and CDR2 FYNNEI. CDR3 loop: CASRDRDTEAFF. The CDR3 nucleotides read TGTGCCAGCAGGGACAGGGATACTGAAGCTTTCTTT. The full variable domain, completed using reference TRBV2 and TRBJ1-1, is EPEVTQTPSHQVTQMGQEVILRCVPISNHLYFYWYRQILGQKVEFLVSFYNNEISEKSEIFDDQFSVERPDGSNFTLKIRSTKLEDSAMYFCASRDRDTEAFFGQGTRLTVV.

The V call is TRBV15, the J call TRBJ2-1, with D perhaps matching TRBD2 (5 bases). From germline, CDR1 is LNHNV and CDR2 YYDKDF (reference sequence). The ends were cut back, 3 bases at V and 3 bases at J, with 9 bases in the middle. The CDR3 is 14 residues long. The CDR3 bases are TGTGCCACCAGCAGCGTTCGGGGCTACAATGAGCAGTTCTTC. Translation gives CATSSVRGYNEQFF.

There are a few counts of this clone. The sample carries other DNA sequences with the same CDR3. The rearrangement uses TRBV5-1 and TRBJ1-2; 9 nucleotides align to TRBD1. V trimming: 0 bases; J trimming: 5 bases; junction bases outside the gene matches: 2. Germline assignment: CDR1 SGHRS and CDR2 YFSETQ. The CDR3 is 14 residues long. The CDR3 region has the DNA TGCGCCAGCAGCTTGGGAGACAGGGGGTATGGCTACACCTTC. Its protein is CASSLGDRGYGYTF.

The count of this clone is one. The chain is built from TRBV10-1 and TRBJ2-1; D is ambiguous. Trimming cost V 4 bases and J 5 bases, with 9 bases left between them. The germline gives CDR1 WNHNN, CDR2 SYGVQD (reference sequence). This CDR3 comprises 13 residues. This CDR3 reads CASSGNTHNEQFF. CDR3 nucleotide sequence: TGCGCCAGCAGTGGAAACACACACAATGAGCAGTTCTTC.

The DNA for the CDR3 is TGTGCCAGCAGGCTGACAGGGGGCCGGGAGTGGCAGTACTTC. Translating gives CASRLTGGREWQYF. V gene TRBV5-8 combines with J gene TRBJ2-7; 10 bases agree with TRBD1. From germline, CDR1 is SGHTS and CDR2 YDEGEE. The CDR3 extends over 14 amino acids. J lost 9 bases, V lost 5 bases, and 11 bases had no gene match.

This clone appeared a single time. The chain is built from TRBV5-1 and TRBJ2-7, with TRBD1 identical over 9 bases. The CDR3 is 14 residues long. Germline V gene sequence: CDR1 SGHRS, CDR2 YFSETQ. With V trimmed by 6 bases and J by 2 bases, 6 bases remained unmatched. The CDR3 region is CASKEGTGPYEQYF. In nucleotides, the CDR3 is TGCGCCAGCAAAGAGGGGACAGGGCCCTACGAGCAGTACTTC.

J is TRBJ1-3 and V is TRBV5-1; a possible D gene is TRBD1 (5 bases). V lost 0 bases and J 2 bases, leaving 9 bases between the germline ends. The length of the CDR3 is 15 residues. Per the germline V gene, CDR1 is SGHRS and CDR2 is YFSETQ. The CDR3, as DNA: TGCGCCAGCAGCTTGGCCGGGGGGACTGGAAACACCATATATTTT. This encodes CASSLAGGTGNTIYF. The full variable domain, its missing parts supplied by reference TRBV5-1 and TRBJ1-3, is KAGVTQTPRYLIKTRGQQVTLSCSPISGHRSVSWYQQTPGQGLQFLFEYFSETQRNKGNFPGRFSGRQFSNSRSEMNVSTLELGDSALYLCASSLAGGTGNTIYFGEGSWLTVV.

The rearrangement links TRBV14 to TRBJ1-1; D not resolved. Trimming left V 4 bases short and J 9 bases short, with 15 bases between. CDR3 length: 13 amino acids. CDR1 and CDR2 (germline): SGHDN, FVKESK. The CDR3: CASSPYWATQAFF. The CDR3 coding sequence is TGTGCCAGCAGCCCTTACTGGGCGACCCAAGCTTTCTTT.

This clone was detected only once. The rearrangement joins TRBV11-2 to TRBJ1-6; D may be TRBD1 (5 bases). Germline V gives CDR1 SGHAT, CDR2 FQNNGV. The CDR3 sequence is 17 residues long. Trimming stripped 4 bases from V and 6 bases from J, with 19 bases between. This chain's CDR3 is CASSYPRTQRANSPLHF. The CDR3 nucleotides read TGTGCCAGCAGCTACCCTCGGACACAAAGGGCTAATTCACCCCTCCACTTT.

This chain links TRBV4-1 with TRBJ1-4, with 9 bases lining up with TRBD1. Unmatched junction bases numbered 16, after V lost 0 bases and J lost 17 bases. Germline loops: CDR1 MGHRA, CDR2 YSYEKL. This CDR3 is 16 amino acids long. CDR3 sequence (DNA): TGCGCCAGCAGCCAAGAGAATCTTCGGGGAGGACAGGGGCCCTTTTTT. Protein sequence: CASSQENLRGGQGPFF.

The V call is TRBV28, the J call TRBJ1-1, with 10 bases fitting TRBD1. This CDR3 is 15 amino acids long. Germline lookup yields CDR1 MDHEN and CDR2 SYDVKM. The V gene end was trimmed by 8 bases and the J gene end by 0 bases; junction bases not matched to a gene: 6. DNA for the CDR3: TGTGCCAGCGGACAGGGGGATTTAATGAACACTGAAGCTTTCTTT. Encoded protein: CASGQGDLMNTEAFF. Full variable domain (rest looked up from reference TRBV28 and TRBJ1-1): DVKVTQSSRYLVKRTGEKVFLECVQDMDHENMFWYRQDPGLGLRLIYFSYDVKMKEKGDIPEGYSVSREKKERFSLILESASTNQTSMYLCASGQGDLMNTEAFFGQGTRLTVV.

As DNA, the CDR3 is TGCGCCAGCAGCTTGGCAGGGTTCCAGGAAAAACTGTTTTTT. It is translated as CASSLAGFQEKLFF. The chain uses TRBV5-1 and TRBJ1-4, with D possibly matching TRBD1 (5 bases). Trimming shortened V by 0 bases and J by 8 bases, and 11 bases separated the two germline ends. The CDR3 length is 14 residues. Germline CDR1 reads SGHRS; CDR2 reads YFSETQ.

The genes are TRBV10-1 and TRBJ2-2, with no clear D. From germline, CDR1 is WNHNN and CDR2 SYGVQD (reference sequence). The CDR3 runs 14 residues. Trimming stripped 6 bases from V and 1 base from J, with 9 bases between. CDR3 residues: CASSVAENTGELFF. CDR3 coding DNA: TGCGCCAGCAGCGTAGCAGAGAACACCGGGGAGCTGTTTTTT.

The sample holds one count of this clone. This CDR3 is CASSSPRDRGGGEQYF. CDR3 nucleotide sequence: TGTGCCAGCAGTTCCCCCCGGGACAGGGGAGGAGGGGAGCAGTACTTC. The rearrangement uses TRBV27 and TRBJ2-7, with 10 bases that match TRBD1. This CDR3 region has 16 residues. With V trimmed by 4 bases and J by 7 bases, 13 bases remained unmatched. Germline V gene lookup returns CDR1 MNHEY and CDR2 SMNVEV (reference sequence).

This chain connects TRBV6-5 to TRBJ1-2, with a weak D call TRBD1 (6 bases). Germline V gene sequence: CDR1 MNHEY, CDR2 SVGAGI. Trimming shortened V by 4 bases and J by 4 bases, and 13 bases separated the two germline ends. CDR3 length: 14 residues. CDR3 region: CASSSDQQGYGYTF. The CDR3 nucleotides read TGTGCCAGCAGTTCAGACCAACAGGGCTATGGCTACACCTTC.

This clone was detected a few times. The chain combines TRBV2 with TRBJ1-6; no clear D gene. The germline V and J ends were trimmed by 4 bases and 10 bases, with 8 bases remaining between them. CDR1 is SNHLY and CDR2 is FYNNEI in the germline V gene. The CDR3 extends over 12 amino acids. The CDR3 region is CASSVAESPLHF. The CDR3 nucleotides are TGTGCCAGCAGTGTGGCGGAATCACCCCTCCACTTT.

The J gene is TRBJ1-2, the V gene TRBV10-3; D is undetermined. Germline CDR1 ENHRY, CDR2 SYGVKD. V shed 0 bases and J shed 2 bases, with 7 bases lying between them. This CDR3 contains 14 residues. This CDR3 reads CAISESGANYGYTF. DNA of the CDR3: TGTGCCATCAGTGAGTCGGGCGCAAACTATGGCTACACCTTC.

The V call is TRBV2, the J call TRBJ1-5; a possible D gene is TRBD1 (6 bases). V was cut by 9 bases and J by 3 bases, with 12 bases left in between. The CDR3 totals 13 residues. Germline CDR1 and CDR2: SNHLY and FYNNEI. CDR3 in amino acids: CASSGQLNQPQHF. As DNA, the CDR3 is TGTGCCAGTTCCGGACAGCTCAATCAGCCCCAGCATTTT.